These 25 T cell receptor beta chains share one sample of origin, sequenced in a study of Ad26.COV2.S vaccination and SARS-CoV-2 variants (dated by TCRdb to the early 2020s). Libraries were made using the immunoSEQ multiplex PCR assay. TCRdb retrieved this table from immuneACCESS and kept in-frame rearrangements only. Not all clones are present; in checked studies, unresolved V genes account for under half, and no reason is known for the remainder. A total of 200,000 to 250,000 clones appear in this sample, roughly 90% of them only once. The leading ten clones occupy roughly a tenth of the sample. The label giving this sample's treatment or condition can be read as: roughly 20 received Ad26.COV2.S at low or high dose, single or two shots; 5 received placebo; per-sample allocation not given. For vaccine and placebo recipients, repertoires were sequenced using samples collected on day 63 after the first injection.

The source was peripheral blood, collected in a trial of Ad26.COV2.S vaccine versus placebo. Every receptor here comes from a person between 18 and 65 years old who received the Ad26.COV2.S COVID-19 vaccine or a placebo.

This rearrangement joins TRBV4-1 to TRBJ2-7; TRBD2 is a possible D gene (5 bases). This CDR3 region has 15 residues. The germline V gene has CDR1 MGHRA and CDR2 YSYEKL. Trimming took 10 bases from V and 1 from J, leaving 20 bases between them. The CDR3 region has the DNA TGCGCCACCTCCCTAAACCCCGGGATTTCCTACGAGCAGTACTTC. This encodes CATSLNPGISYEQYF.

This chain links TRBV24-1 with TRBJ2-1; 9 nucleotides agree with TRBD1. V shed 6 bases, J shed 9 bases, and the junction held 5 bases outside the gene matches. Germline CDR1 is KGHDR and CDR2 is SFDVKD. This CDR3 region has 13 residues. In nucleotides, the CDR3 is TGTGCCACCAGTATCACAGGGGGCAGTGAGCAGTTCTTC. Protein: CATSITGGSEQFF.

The chain joins TRBV6-2 or TRBV6-3 to TRBJ2-3; 9 nucleotides agree with TRBD2. The CDR3 is made up of 15 amino acids. The germline V gene encodes CDR1 MNHEY and CDR2 SVGEGT. V lost 6 bases and J lost 6; bases outside the gene matches: 10. In nucleotides, the CDR3 is TGTGCCAGCAGCCGCGGGACTAGCCGGAGGGATACGCAGTATTTT. Amino acid sequence: CASSRGTSRRDTQYF.

J is TRBJ1-3 and V is TRBV7-9; weak D call: TRBD1 (6 bases). The CDR3 runs to 15 residues. V lost 0 bases, J lost 4 bases, and 10 bases lay in between. Germline lookup yields CDR1 SEHNR and CDR2 FQNEAQ (reference sequence). DNA of the CDR3: TGTGCCAGCAGCTTAGCAAGGACAGCCGGAAACACCATATATTTT. Translated: CASSLARTAGNTIYF.

The V and J genes are TRBV5-1 and TRBJ2-7; 8 nucleotides match TRBD1. Germline V gene sequence: CDR1 SGHRS, CDR2 YFSETQ. V was pared by 4 bases and J by 2 bases, with 8 bases of the junction left unmatched. The CDR3 extends over 15 amino acids. This CDR3 reads CASSPLGQGTYEQYF. CDR3 coding DNA: TGCGCCAGCAGCCCCCTAGGACAGGGAACCTACGAGCAGTACTTC.

The chain recombines TRBV7-9 with TRBJ1-6; no definite D call. V gave up 2 bases and J gave up 9 bases, with 17 bases separating them. Germline V gene sequence: CDR1 SEHNR, CDR2 FQNEAQ (reference sequence). The CDR3 length is 16 residues. The CDR3 here is CASSLLERMGSSPLHF. CDR3 in DNA: TGTGCCAGCAGCTTATTAGAACGTATGGGGAGTTCACCCCTCCACTTT.

CDR3 coding DNA: TGTGCCAGTAGTCCCCTGGGGGGCCGCTCCTACGAGCAGTACTTC. Translated, it gives CASSPLGGRSYEQYF. The V gene is TRBV19, the J gene TRBJ2-7, with D possibly being TRBD1 or TRBD2 (6 bases each). This CDR3 has 15 residues. From germline, CDR1 is LNHDA and CDR2 SQIVND (reference sequence). V lost 5 bases and J 0 bases, leaving 14 bases between the germline ends. The whole variable domain, remainder taken from reference TRBV19 and TRBJ2-7, is DGGITQSPKYLFRKEGQNVTLSCEQNLNHDAMYWYRQDPGQGLRLIYYSQIVNDFQKGDIAEGYSVSREKKESFPLTVTSAQKNPTAFYLCASSPLGGRSYEQYFGPGTRLTVT.

The V and J genes are TRBV7-9 and TRBJ2-2, with a weak D call TRBD2 (7 bases). Looked up from germline, CDR1 is SEHNR and CDR2 is FQNEAQ (reference sequence). Trimming removed 6 bases from V and 4 bases from J, with 18 bases in between. The CDR3 has 16 amino acids. CDR3 DNA: TGTGCCAGCAGACCTTCGGGCGGGGGCACCACCGGGGAGCTGTTTTTT. Protein: CASRPSGGGTTGELFF.

This chain uses TRBV10-3 with TRBJ2-3; TRBD2 matches at 11 bases. The CDR3 runs 16 residues. V shed 1 base and J 5 bases; nucleotides not matched to a gene: 5. Germline V CDR1 and CDR2: ENHRY, SYGVKD. The CDR3 spells CAISELAGGLEDTQYF. The CDR3 DNA is TGTGCCATCAGTGAGTTAGCGGGGGGGCTCGAAGATACGCAGTATTTT.

This chain connects TRBV2 to TRBJ1-5; the match to TRBD1 covers 7 bases. The CDR3 has 15 residues. The V gene end was trimmed by 8 bases and the J gene end by 7 bases; junction bases not matched to a gene: 14. Germline-derived CDR1 and CDR2 are SNHLY and FYNNEI. The CDR3 here is CASLGEETGRQPQHF. CDR3 DNA sequence: TGTGCCAGCCTAGGGGAAGAGACAGGGCGACAGCCCCAGCATTTT.

V usage is TRBV19 and J usage is TRBJ1-5; D remains ambiguous. CDR3 length: 15 amino acids. Germline-derived CDR1 and CDR2 are LNHDA and SQIVND (reference sequence). Trimming took 7 bases from V and 7 from J, leaving 20 bases between them. For the CDR3, the DNA is TGTGCCAGTAACCCCAGCTTGGGTTTTCGGCAGCCCCAGCATTTT. Protein: CASNPSLGFRQPQHF.

V gene TRBV4-3 combines with J gene TRBJ2-1, with D possibly called TRBD1 or TRBD2 (5 bases each). Germline CDR1 LGHNA, CDR2 YSLEER. V was shortened by 0 bases and J by 5 bases, with 8 bases between the two germline ends. The CDR3 loop spans 14 amino acids. The chain's CDR3 is CASSQDRDHNEQFF. CDR3 DNA: TGCGCCAGCAGCCAAGATAGGGACCACAATGAGCAGTTCTTC.

The chain recombines TRBV4-1 with TRBJ2-7, with unresolved D. This CDR3 has 17 residues. Deletions cut 0 bases from V and 2 bases from J, with 17 bases between. Germline-derived CDR1 and CDR2 are MGHRA and YSYEKL. The CDR3 is CASSQERSRMRPYEQYF. The DNA for the CDR3 is TGCGCCAGCAGCCAAGAAAGGTCGCGGATGCGACCCTACGAGCAGTACTTC.

V usage is TRBV9 and J usage is TRBJ2-7; 8 nucleotides match TRBD2. The CDR3 loop spans 15 amino acids. The J segment lost 6 bases and the V segment lost 4 bases, leaving 12 bases of the junction unmatched. CDR1 and CDR2 from the germline V gene are SGDLS and YYNGEE. CDR3 region: CASSSTGGGLFEQYF. Written as DNA, the CDR3 is TGTGCCAGCAGCTCCACCGGGGGGGGGCTTTTCGAGCAGTACTTC.

This chain links TRBV4-3 with TRBJ2-7; 8 bases are a match to TRBD2. Looked up from germline, CDR1 is LGHNA and CDR2 is YSLEER. CDR3 size: 16 residues. Germline trimming cut 1 base from V and 0 bases from J; bases unmatched to any gene: 5. The CDR3 sequence: CASSQAGRGVSYEQYF. In DNA, the CDR3 is TGCGCCAGCAGCCAAGCCGGGCGGGGGGTCTCCTACGAGCAGTACTTC.

The chain links TRBV5-4 to TRBJ2-1; D is ambiguous. V was pared by 3 bases and J by 0 bases, with 10 bases between. CDR3 size: 15 residues. CDR1 is SGHNT and CDR2 is YYREEE in the germline V gene (reference sequence). The CDR3 sequence is CASSSGSLSYNEQFF. DNA of the CDR3: TGTGCCAGCAGCTCCGGGTCTCTCTCCTACAATGAGCAGTTCTTC.

The CDR3 DNA reads TGTGCCATCAGTGAGGACCGGATAAATCAGCCCCAGCATTTT. This codes for CAISEDRINQPQHF. V usage is TRBV10-3 and J usage is TRBJ1-5, with D hard to call. This CDR3 is built from 14 residues. V lost 2 bases and J lost 4, with 9 bases in between. Germline-derived CDR1 and CDR2 are ENHRY and SYGVKD.

The chain uses TRBV18 and TRBJ2-7, with a possible D match to TRBD2 (7 bases). From germline, CDR1 is KGHSH and CDR2 LQKENI. The CDR3 has 14 amino acids. V lost 6 bases, J lost 0 bases, and 12 bases lay in between. DNA of the CDR3: TGTGCCAGCTCGGGGGGGGCCTACTCCTACGAGCAGTACTTC. Translation gives CASSGGAYSYEQYF. The full variable domain, its missing parts supplied by reference TRBV18 and TRBJ2-7, is NAGVMQNPRHLVRRRGQEARLRCSPMKGHSHVYWYRQLPEEGLKFMVYLQKENIIDESGMPKERFSAEFPKEGPSILRIQQVVRGDSAAYFCASSGGAYSYEQYFGPGTRLTVT.

This rearrangement joins TRBV9 to TRBJ1-6, with D hard to call. Per germline, CDR1 SGDLS and CDR2 YYNGEE. The germline V and J ends were trimmed by 0 bases and 12 bases, with 4 bases remaining between them. This CDR3 contains 11 residues. CDR3 loop: CASSVEVPLHF. CDR3 nucleotides: TGTGCCAGCAGCGTAGAGGTACCCCTCCACTTT.

This rearrangement joins TRBV29-1 to TRBJ1-1, with D possibly matching TRBD1 (5 bases). This CDR3 comprises 13 residues. Trimming stripped 2 bases from V and 4 bases from J, with 11 bases between. CDR1 is SQVTM and CDR2 is ANQGSEA in the germline V gene. Here the CDR3 reads CSVESGGGTEAFF. CDR3 DNA: TGCAGCGTTGAATCGGGGGGAGGCACTGAAGCTTTCTTT.

CDR3 in DNA: TGCGCCAGCAGCCTCATCCTACCGGGACAGGAGATCGGGGAGCTGTTTTTT. Its protein product is CASSLILPGQEIGELFF. The J gene is TRBJ2-2, the V gene TRBV5-1; TRBD1 agrees at 8 bases. The CDR3 consists of 17 residues. V lost 4 bases, J lost 7 bases, and 15 bases stayed unmatched. Germline assignment: CDR1 SGHRS and CDR2 YFSETQ.

The count of this clone is one. V usage is TRBV11-2 and J usage is TRBJ1-1; D not resolved. Germline CDR1 SGHAT, CDR2 FQNNGV. The germline V and J ends were trimmed by 1 base and 4 bases, with 4 bases remaining between them. This CDR3 is built from 12 residues. CDR3 in DNA: TGTGCCAGCAGCTTAGGTCCCACTGAAGCTTTCTTT. This codes for CASSLGPTEAFF. Full variable domain (remainder filled in from reference TRBV11-2 and TRBJ1-1): EAGVAQSPRYKIIEKRQSVAFWCNPISGHATLYWYQQILGQGPKLLIQFQNNGVVDDSQLPKDRFSAERLKGVDSTLKIQPAKLEDSAVYLCASSLGPTEAFFGQGTRLTVV.

The rearrangement uses TRBV4-2 and TRBJ1-2; the D is unclear. CDR1 and CDR2 (germline): LGHNA, YNFKEQ. The V end lost 0 bases, the J end lost 8 bases, and 13 bases lay between the germline ends. The CDR3 contains 14 residues. The CDR3 loop is CASSQEEAVGGYTF. The CDR3 nucleotides read TGTGCCAGCAGCCAAGAGGAGGCCGTGGGAGGCTACACCTTC.

This rearrangement joins TRBV14 to TRBJ2-3, with 11 bases identical to TRBD2. V dropped 4 bases and J dropped 2; count of bases not matched to a gene: 14. This CDR3 region has 19 residues. Germline CDR1 and CDR2: SGHDN and FVKESK. The CDR3 DNA reads TGTGCCAGCAGCCTTCACGGGACTAGCGGCCCGGGGGTCACAGATACGCAGTATTTT. It encodes CASSLHGTSGPGVTDTQYF.

The chain combines TRBV19 with TRBJ1-3; TRBD1 matches at 7 bases. Trimming at V came to 7 bases and at J to 0 bases, leaving 3 bases not matched to a gene. The germline CDR1 and CDR2 sequences are LNHDA and SQIVND (reference sequence). This CDR3 contains 14 residues. CDR3 bases: TGTGCCAGTACGTCAGGGGGCTCTGGAAACACCATATATTTT. Translated, it gives CASTSGGSGNTIYF.